This T cell receptor beta chain was sequenced for a study of shared clonotypes between healthy human individuals. CDR1 and CDR2 (germline): SGHTS, YDEGEE. This CDR3 is 13 amino acids long. V lost 4 bases to trimming and J lost 7 bases, with 12 bases between them. Assay: immunoSEQ multiplex PCR; the TCRdb copy retains only in-frame clones and omits some. This sample has more than 2,000,000 clones; approximately 95% occur once, and the top ten carry 0.39%. The sequence was obtained from a man aged 18 to 29 in good health. Some clones in this sample may be carry-over from other donors' samples. V is TRBV5-8 and J is TRBJ1-5; D possibly corresponds to TRBD1 (5 bases). The sample consisted of naive CD4+ T cells from PBMCs. Subset reported: CD45RA+ positively selected. CDR3 in amino acids: CASSRGDHQPQHF. The CDR3, as DNA: TGTGCCAGCAGCCGCGGGGACCACCAGCCCCAGCATTTT.